The clone carrying this T cell receptor (beta chain) has ten or more counts. This entry belongs to a study of T cells in Graves' hyperthyroidism and ophthalmopathy. Trimming cost V 5 bases and J 4 bases; bases outside gene matches: 9. Germline V gene sequence: CDR1 GTSNPN, CDR2 SVGIG (reference sequence). The CDR3 consists of 14 residues. Amplification yielded TCR beta CDR3 regions, with RNA transcripts as the source. RT-PCR in the first round (using the HTBI primer set) targeted the TCR CDR3. TCRdb called the multiplex PCR reads again in MiXCR, with one record for every CDR3 protein. The repertoire holds about 640,000 distinct CDR3 sequences, with around 21% as singletons.

This sequence was found in a man between 25 and 39 years old with Graves' ophthalmopathy. Sequenced material: blood. The V call is TRBV30, the J call TRBJ2-7; 9 bases agree with TRBD1. In nucleotides, the CDR3 is TGTGCCTGGGACCGACCGGGACAGGGTTACGAGCAGTACTTC. As protein: CAWDRPGQGYEQYF.